This TCR beta chain emerged from a study of regulatory T cells in long-lasting Graves disease. Study findings and constraints: Among samples with persistent disease, TRBV28, TRBJ1-2 and TRBJ2-5 were favored.

The authors built TCR beta libraries using iRepertoire HTBI primers and Arm-PCR of CDR3 regions. TCRdb itself ran the multiplex PCR reads through MiXCR, one entry per CDR3 protein. The table has roughly 360,000 distinct CDR3 sequences, over 9.5% seen once; the top ten hold approximately 19%. CDR1 SGHDN and CDR2 FVKESK come from the germline V gene. Trimming left V 6 bases short and J 2 bases short, with 7 bases between. This CDR3 comprises 12 residues. In the case of this clonotype: Its antigen is still unknown.

Documented time point: newly diagnosed GD, antithyroid drugs for less than 3 months. PBMCs provided the RNA from which the TCR library was made. This sample was also put to use in a study of T cells in Graves' hyperthyroidism and ophthalmopathy. That source adds: Initially, a first-round RT-PCR of the TCR CDR3 employed the HTBI primer set.

The chain carries TRBV14 and TRBJ1-1; no clear D gene. This TCR was sampled from a woman between 18 and 30 years old with Graves disease. Specimen: peripheral blood mononuclear cells (PBMCs), collected at new diagnosis, from a patient treated with antithyroid drugs. CDR3 protein: CASRETNTEAFF. The CDR3 DNA sequence: TGTGCCAGCAGAGAAACAAACACTGAAGCTTTCTTT. The full variable domain, its missing parts supplied by reference TRBV14 and TRBJ1-1, is EAGVTQFPSHSVIEKGQTVTLRCDPISGHDNLYWYRRVMGKEIKFLLHFVKESKQDESGMPNNRFLAERTGGTYSTLKVQPAELEDSGVYFCASRETNTEAFFGQGTRLTVV.